Shown below are 28 T cell receptor beta chains from a single sample sequenced in a study of blood T cell repertoires in COVID-19. TCRdb keeps only in-frame clones here, not all; method: immunoSEQ multiplex PCR. Of a few hundred thousand clones listed, around 89% are singletons. Sequenced material: PBMCs or T cells enriched from blood (not recorded which). These TCRs come from a man between 18 and 35 years old who had recovered from COVID-19.

The genes are TRBV11-2 and TRBJ2-4; 7 bases align to TRBD1. The V gene end was trimmed by 4 bases and the J gene end by 3 bases; junction bases not matched to a gene: 9. This CDR3 comprises 16 residues. From germline, CDR1 is SGHAT and CDR2 FQNNGV. The CDR3 here is CASSYLPTGYKNIQYF. In nucleotides, the CDR3 is TGTGCCAGCAGCTACCTTCCGACAGGGTACAAAAACATTCAGTACTTC. Drawing the rest from reference TRBV11-2 and TRBJ2-4, the complete variable domain is EAGVAQSPRYKIIEKRQSVAFWCNPISGHATLYWYQQILGQGPKLLIQFQNNGVVDDSQLPKDRFSAERLKGVDSTLKIQPAKLEDSAVYLCASSYLPTGYKNIQYFGAGTRLSVL.

The rearrangement joins TRBV18 to TRBJ2-2; 8 bases are shared with TRBD1. The junction had 5 bases not matched to a gene; V was cut back by 3 bases and J by 2 bases. Germline CDR1 and CDR2: KGHSH and LQKENI. The CDR3 spans 16 residues. Here the CDR3 DNA reads TGTGCCAGCTCACCCAGACAGGGGAGAAACACCGGGGAGCTGTTTTTT. As protein: CASSPRQGRNTGELFF.

This clone was counted once. Other DNA sequences of this sample code for an identical CDR3. The chain has TRBV18 and TRBJ2-7; 11 bases fit TRBD2. The germline gives CDR1 KGHSH, CDR2 LQKENI. V shed 2 bases and J 3 bases; nucleotides not matched to a gene: 3. CDR3 length equals 15 residues. CDR3 nucleotides: TGTGCCAGCTCACCAAGACTAGCGGGGATCTACGAGCAGTACTTC. Amino acids: CASSPRLAGIYEQYF.

CDR3 sequence: CASSFRDRGRNEQFF. Here the CDR3 DNA reads TGTGCCAGCAGCTTTAGAGACAGGGGAAGGAATGAGCAGTTCTTC. The V and J genes are TRBV7-9 and TRBJ2-1; 8 nucleotides line up with TRBD1. CDR3 length: 15 residues. The germline gives CDR1 SEHNR, CDR2 FQNEAQ (reference sequence). After removal of 3 bases from V and 7 bases from J, the junction contained 8 bases not matched to a gene.

The rearrangement uses TRBV11-2 and TRBJ2-2; D is ambiguous. CDR3 size: 15 residues. The germline V gene encodes CDR1 SGHAT and CDR2 FQNNGV. Trimming stripped 0 bases from V and 6 bases from J, with 11 bases between. The CDR3, as DNA: TGTGCCAGCAGCTTAGATCATAGTAGAGCCGGGGAGCTGTTTTTT. It codes for CASSLDHSRAGELFF. The full variable domain, rest sourced from reference TRBV11-2 and TRBJ2-2, is EAGVAQSPRYKIIEKRQSVAFWCNPISGHATLYWYQQILGQGPKLLIQFQNNGVVDDSQLPKDRFSAERLKGVDSTLKIQPAKLEDSAVYLCASSLDHSRAGELFFGEGSRLTVL.

The V call is TRBV2, the J call TRBJ2-5, with 9 bases identical to TRBD2. The germline CDR1 and CDR2 sequences are SNHLY and FYNNEI. There are 15 residues in the CDR3. With 4 bases clipped from V and 6 bases from J, the junction kept 9 bases outside the gene matches. The CDR3 DNA sequence: TGTGCCAGCAGTGCTCTTGGCGGGGGGGCCCAGACCCAGTACTTC. Its translation is CASSALGGGAQTQYF.

The chain joins TRBV5-1 to TRBJ2-7; 10 nucleotides align to TRBD1. Germline CDR1 reads SGHRS; CDR2 reads YFSETQ. V shed 5 bases and J 4 bases; nucleotides not matched to a gene: 9. The CDR3 loop spans 15 amino acids. CDR3 loop: CASSLAPGQGYEQYF. DNA for the CDR3: TGCGCCAGCAGTTTAGCACCGGGACAGGGGTACGAGCAGTACTTC.

This sequence joins TRBV3-1 (or the pseudogene TRBV3-2) and TRBJ1-6; tentatively, D is TRBD1 (6 bases). Trimming took off 1 base at V and 5 bases at J, with 9 bases between the two ends. This CDR3 contains 15 residues. Germline-derived CDR1 and CDR2 are LGHDT and YNNKEL (reference sequence). Here the CDR3 DNA reads TGTGCCAGCAGCCAAGGAAGGACAGATAATTCACCCCTCCACTTT. Its protein is CASSQGRTDNSPLHF.

The gene calls are TRBV25-1 and TRBJ2-1, with 11 nucleotides matching TRBD2. This CDR3 has 15 amino acids. The trim removed 2 bases at V and 6 bases at J, leaving 3 bases unmatched. CDR1 is MGHDK and CDR2 is SYGVNS in the germline V gene. CDR3 coding DNA: TGTGCCAGCAGTGAAAGGGGACTAGCGGTCAATGAGCAGTTCTTC. This codes for CASSERGLAVNEQFF.

This clone was counted a single time. V usage is TRBV4-1 and J usage is TRBJ2-5; 10 nucleotides agree with TRBD2. J was trimmed by 6 bases and V by 0 bases; bases with no gene match: 10. The CDR3 contains 17 residues. Germline V gene sequence: CDR1 MGHRA, CDR2 YSYEKL. The CDR3 DNA sequence: TGCGCCAGCAGCCAAGAGGCCTTAGCGGGGGGCGGTCAGACCCAGTACTTC. Protein product: CASSQEALAGGGQTQYF.

The V call is TRBV18, the J call TRBJ1-2, with D unclear. The ends were cut back, 6 bases at V and 8 bases at J, with 19 bases in the middle. This CDR3 comprises 14 residues. Germline CDR1 KGHSH, CDR2 LQKENI. The DNA of the CDR3 is TGTGCCAGCTCGAAGGCAGAGGCGACTGGAGGCTACACCTTC. Translation: CASSKAEATGGYTF.

The chain couples TRBV4-3 to TRBJ1-2, with 9 positions matching TRBD1. Germline trimming cut 0 bases from V and 4 bases from J; bases unmatched to any gene: 6. Germline values: CDR1 LGHNA, CDR2 YSLEER. The CDR3 spans 16 residues. The CDR3 region is CASSQDWTGEVYGYTF. CDR3 DNA sequence: TGCGCCAGCAGCCAAGATTGGACAGGGGAGGTCTATGGCTACACCTTC.

J is TRBJ2-2 and V is TRBV7-6, with a possible D match to TRBD2 (6 bases). The CDR3 totals 18 residues. Trimming left V 0 bases short and J 0 bases short, with 14 bases between. Germline assignment: CDR1 SGHVS and CDR2 FNYEAQ. The CDR3 protein is CASSLALGGFANTGELFF. The CDR3 nucleotides are TGTGCCAGCAGCTTAGCGCTTGGAGGGTTCGCGAACACCGGGGAGCTGTTTTTT. The variable domain in full, completed from reference TRBV7-6 and TRBJ2-2, reads GAGVSQSPRYKVTKRGQDVALRCDPISGHVSLYWYRQALGQGPEFLTYFNYEAQQDKSGLPNDRFSAERPEGSISTLTIQRTEQRDSAMYRCASSLALGGFANTGELFFGEGSRLTVL.

The rearrangement joins TRBV2 to TRBJ2-2; 8 bases are shared with TRBD2. This CDR3 comprises 14 residues. Germline V gene sequence: CDR1 SNHLY, CDR2 FYNNEI. After removal of 6 bases from V and 5 bases from J, the junction contained 5 bases not matched to a gene. CDR3 nucleotide sequence: TGTGCCAGCAGCCCGGGAGGGGGAACCGGGGAGCTGTTTTTT. This translates into CASSPGGGTGELFF.

This clone was observed once. The chain joins TRBV24-1 to TRBJ2-2, with D possibly TRBD2 on 6 matching bases. Germline CDR1 and CDR2: KGHDR and SFDVKD. This CDR3 region has 18 residues. V shed 5 bases and J shed 4 bases, with 22 bases lying between them. CDR3 nucleotide sequence: TGTGCCACCAGTGCCCGGGCAGGACGGGAGCAACGCACCGGGGAGCTGTTTTTT. This codes for CATSARAGREQRTGELFF.

This chain links TRBV2 with TRBJ2-2, with a weak D call TRBD1 (5 bases). The germline V gene encodes CDR1 SNHLY and CDR2 FYNNEI. Trimming stripped 3 bases from V and 6 bases from J, with 11 bases between. The CDR3 has 14 residues. The CDR3 loop is CASSDRVWAGELFF. As DNA, the CDR3 is TGTGCCAGCAGTGACAGGGTGTGGGCCGGGGAGCTGTTTTTT.

V and J are TRBV14 and TRBJ2-5, with 7 bases identical to TRBD1. Per germline, CDR1 SGHDN and CDR2 FVKESK. V lost 3 bases and J lost 1; bases outside the gene matches: 8. The length of the CDR3 is 16 residues. The chain's CDR3 is CASSHAPNRGQETQYF. CDR3 in DNA: TGTGCCAGCAGCCACGCGCCCAACAGGGGCCAAGAGACCCAGTACTTC.

The chain carries TRBV6-5 and TRBJ2-7, with 15 positions matching TRBD2. The germline V gene has CDR1 MNHEY and CDR2 SVGAGI. V was pared by 6 bases and J by 2 bases, with 2 bases of the junction left unmatched. The CDR3 spans 15 residues. CDR3 DNA: TGTGCCAGCAGAGGACTAGCGGGAGGGACCTACGAGCAGTACTTC. Translated: CASRGLAGGTYEQYF.

V gene TRBV30 combines with J gene TRBJ1-1, with 7 bases matching TRBD1. The V gene's germline CDR1 is GTSNPN and CDR2 SVGIG (reference sequence). J was trimmed by 5 bases and V by 2 bases; bases with no gene match: 8. CDR3 length: 14 residues. The CDR3 is CAWSPPRGMTEAFF. CDR3 in DNA: TGTGCCTGGAGTCCACCCAGGGGGATGACTGAAGCTTTCTTT.

Only a few counts were recorded for this clone. This chain connects TRBV9 to TRBJ2-1; D may be TRBD2 (5 bases). The CDR3 loop spans 14 amino acids. Germline-derived CDR1 and CDR2 are SGDLS and YYNGEE. The V gene lost 1 base and the J gene lost 9 bases, with 14 bases spanning the gap. As DNA, the CDR3 is TGTGCCAGCAGCGTAAGGACTGCCCCCAGTGAGCAGTTCTTC. Translation: CASSVRTAPSEQFF.

The rearrangement links TRBV29-1 to TRBJ2-7, with unresolved D. Germline assignment: CDR1 SQVTM and CDR2 ANQGSEA. CDR3 length: 13 amino acids. V lost 2 bases to trimming and J lost 0 bases, with 8 bases between them. CDR3: CSVEHSGSYEQYF. CDR3 DNA: TGCAGCGTTGAACACTCGGGCTCCTACGAGCAGTACTTC.

CDR3 region: CASSQAHGTSGSTDTQYF. DNA of the CDR3: TGTGCCAGCAGCCAGGCCCATGGGACTAGCGGAAGCACAGATACGCAGTATTTT. The chain uses TRBV4-2 and TRBJ2-3; 11 bases are a match to TRBD2. The CDR3 sequence is 18 residues long. V gave up 3 bases and J gave up 0 bases; unmatched junction bases: 8. The V gene's germline CDR1 is LGHNA and CDR2 YNFKEQ.

V usage is TRBV29-1 and J usage is TRBJ2-1, with D perhaps matching TRBD1 (6 bases). The V and J ends lost 0 bases and 4 bases respectively, with 10 bases between them. The CDR3 runs to 14 residues. Germline assignment: CDR1 SQVTM and CDR2 ANQGSEA. CDR3 protein: CSVEEGARYNEQFF. CDR3 nucleotides: TGCAGCGTTGAAGAGGGGGCGCGGTACAATGAGCAGTTCTTC.

The chain joins TRBV7-3 to TRBJ2-6; no clear D gene. The V gene's germline CDR1 is SGHTA and CDR2 FQGTGA. V was clipped by 2 bases and J by 1 base, with 6 bases between them. There are 15 residues in the CDR3. Here the CDR3 DNA reads TGTGCCAGCAGCTTACGGAGTTCTGGGGCCAACGTCCTGACTTTC. Amino acid sequence: CASSLRSSGANVLTF.

This chain connects TRBV27 to TRBJ2-7, with 7 bases aligning to TRBD2. The CDR3 runs to 15 residues. V shed 6 bases and J 4 bases; nucleotides not matched to a gene: 12. CDR1 and CDR2 (germline): MNHEY, SMNVEV (reference sequence). The CDR3 DNA reads TGTGCCAGCAGGGGGCTCTTTCGGGGGGAATACGAGCAGTACTTC. Its translation is CASRGLFRGEYEQYF.

The chain uses TRBV21-1 and TRBJ2-7; the table's D gene call, TRBD2, was not cross checked with the DNA. TRBV21-1 is noted as a pseudogene. The CDR3 consists of 14 residues. CDR3 amino acids: CATTAGDLSYEQYF. For the CDR3, the DNA is TGTGCCACCACTGCGGGAGACCTCTCCTACGAGCAGTACTTC.

The rearrangement links TRBV5-1 to TRBJ1-1, with D uncertain. Germline V CDR1 and CDR2: SGHRS, YFSETQ. The CDR3 runs 15 residues. Trimming pared 1 base from V and 5 bases from J, leaving 15 bases between. The DNA for the CDR3 is TGCGCCAGCAGCTTGCTTGTCGTAGGCGGGACTGAAGCTTTCTTT. Amino acid sequence: CASSLLVVGGTEAFF.

This chain connects TRBV5-1 to TRBJ1-1; D possibly corresponds to TRBD1 (5 bases). V was trimmed by 4 bases and J by 0 bases, leaving 13 bases between them. CDR3 size: 15 residues. Germline V lookup: CDR1 SGHRS, CDR2 YFSETQ. The CDR3 DNA reads as TGCGCCAGCAGCATGATGACAGACTTGAACACTGAAGCTTTCTTT. Translating gives CASSMMTDLNTEAFF. The full variable domain, in which reference TRBV5-1 and TRBJ1-1 provide the parts outside the CDR3, is KAGVTQTPRYLIKTRGQQVTLSCSPISGHRSVSWYQQTPGQGLQFLFEYFSETQRNKGNFPGRFSGRQFSNSRSEMNVSTLELGDSALYLCASSMMTDLNTEAFFGQGTRLTVV.